This TCR beta chain emerged from a study of cytomegalovirus exposure and HLA in healthy donors. Trimming removed 0 bases at V and 7 bases at J, with 11 bases between. From germline, CDR1 is SGHRS and CDR2 YFSETQ. This CDR3 has 14 amino acids. The PCR contained 60 Vbeta and 13 Jbeta primers. Assay: immunoSEQ multiplex PCR; the TCRdb copy retains only in-frame clones and omits some. The sample contains about 150,000 clones, about three quarters of which appear only once. Material: PBMCs. The chain links TRBV5-1 to TRBJ2-4; D may be TRBD1 (6 bases). The receptor comes from a woman aged 40 to 50 in good health and CMV-seronegative. CDR3 amino acids: CASSLGGQGNIQYF. The DNA of the CDR3 is TGCGCCAGCAGCTTGGGGGGGCAGGGGAACATTCAGTACTTC. Complete variable domain (other parts from reference TRBV5-1 and TRBJ2-4): KAGVTQTPRYLIKTRGQQVTLSCSPISGHRSVSWYQQTPGQGLQFLFEYFSETQRNKGNFPGRFSGRQFSNSRSEMNVSTLELGDSALYLCASSLGGQGNIQYFGAGTRLSVL.